This TCR beta chain was retrieved from a study of glioma-infiltrating T cells after dendritic cell vaccination. Clones were read by immunoSEQ multiplex PCR, and TCRdb kept only the in-frame ones, dropping some. The table lists approximately 48,000 clones, around 86% of them singletons, with about an eighth in the top ten. Germline V lookup: CDR1 SGHDN, CDR2 FVKESK. The CDR3 length is 15 residues. The V end was cut by 2 bases, the J end by 9 bases, with 14 bases between. This clone rates as medium-sized (0.01 to 0.1%). V is TRBV14 and J is TRBJ1-6; D possibly corresponds to TRBD1 (6 bases). The receptor was derived from a human donor with glioblastoma. The sequencing used blood, collected before dendritic cell vaccination. The CDR3 here is CASSQQGFFGSPLHF. The CDR3 DNA sequence: TGTGCCAGCAGCCAACAGGGGTTTTTTGGTTCACCCCTCCACTTT.